This T cell receptor beta chain was captured in a study of read filtering for tumor transcriptome and immune sequencing. Whole-study context: R-ISS stage counts were under ten for I, more than 15 for II, roughly seven for III. DNase treatment preceded whole-transcriptome library preparation. RNA-seq yielded only roughly 75 to 1,300 TCR reads, IR-seq about 4.05 to 11 million.

The CDR3 contains 15 residues. Trimming left V 5 bases short and J 5 bases short, with 18 bases between. Per the germline V gene, CDR1 is MNHNY and CDR2 is SVGAGI (reference sequence). This clonotype was counted many times. The library was built from roughly 400 ng RNA with molecular barcoded adaptors for alpha/delta and beta/gamma chains. Using its own MiXCR run on the reads, TCRdb lists one record per CDR3 protein. The sample includes 45,000 to 50,000 distinct CDR3 sequences, roughly 12% of them seen just once. Bone marrow was sampled from every patient at the time of active disease. The receptor was derived from a donor aged 40 or older with multiple myeloma. Specimen: a population of CD138-negative cells sorted from bone marrow. The chain employs TRBV6-6 and TRBJ2-5; D perhaps matches TRBD2 (6 bases). This chain's CDR3 is CASSAQRNGGETQYF. DNA for the CDR3: TGTGCCAGCAGTGCGCAGCGTAATGGGGGGGAGACCCAGTACTTC.